This TCR beta chain was obtained from a study of neurological immune-mediated disorders. The study, taken as a whole, reports: Expansion of TCR clones was greatest in HTLV-1-associated myelopathy and smallest in multiple sclerosis, where it fell below that of healthy controls. The expanded clones of different subjects shared no CDR3 amino acid sequences (suggesting private repertoires in all groups).

V was shortened by 8 bases and J by 5 bases, with 12 bases between the two germline ends. The CDR3 is 13 amino acids. Over 190 million TCR-beta sequences from 15-18 subjects were obtained in each sequencing run. TCRdb redid the calling of the 5' RACE reads with MiXCR, one entry per CDR3 protein. In the table there are tens of thousands of distinct CDR3 sequences, 9.5% to 15% of which are singletons. In its sample, this clonotype was seen many times. Its antigen is currently unknown. The rearrangement joins TRBV12-3 or TRBV12-4 to TRBJ1-4; a possible D gene is TRBD1 (5 bases). Sequencing input: PBMCs. The clonotype was recovered from a man in his sixties in good health. The CDR3 sequence is CASSRDWNEKLFF. The CDR3, as DNA: TGTGCCAGCTCCAGGGATTGGAATGAAAAACTGTTTTTT.